These 19 T cell receptor beta chains originate from one sample sequenced in a study of Japanese encephalitis immunity and Zika vaccine responses. In TCRdb, the 5' RACE reads were re-called with MiXCR into one record per CDR3 protein. The sample has about 410 distinct CDR3 sequences, approximately 0.7% seen once. PBMCs were CFSE-labeled and cultured for 6 to 7 days with peptide pools at approximately 0.97 ug/mL each. Proliferating CD4 T cells were sorted unfixed as live CD56-CD19-CD16-CD3+CD4+ CFSE-low cells. This specimen was antigen-activated CD4+ T cells from blood, cultured, taken during a Zika inactivated vaccine study. These receptors all stem from an adult woman who received an inactivated Zika virus vaccine.

By sample share, this clonotype is medium-sized. The chain joins TRBV12-3 or TRBV12-4 to TRBJ1-6; D gene uncertain. The CDR3 is made up of 14 amino acids. Trimming took off 3 bases at V and 5 bases at J, with 8 bases between the two ends. DNA for the CDR3: TGTGCCAGCAGTTTCCGAGGGAATAATTCACCCCTCCACTTT. This gives the protein CASSFRGNNSPLHF.

Judged by abundance, this clonotype is medium-sized. The chain couples TRBV7-2 to TRBJ2-3; a weak D match, TRBD2 (5 bases). The V end lost 1 base, the J end lost 6 bases, and 14 bases lay between the germline ends. CDR1 SGHTA and CDR2 FQGNSA come from the germline V gene. The CDR3 runs to 15 residues. The DNA for the CDR3 is TGTGCCAGCAGCTTAGTGTTCGGGGTTCGGGATACGCAGTATTTT. It translates to CASSLVFGVRDTQYF.

This clonotype qualifies as medium-sized. The V gene is TRBV6-5, the J gene TRBJ1-2; maybe TRBD1 (6 bases). Germline CDR1 MNHEY, CDR2 SVGAGI. This CDR3 is 19 amino acids long. V lost 0 bases and J lost 0, with 20 bases in between. CDR3 protein: CASSYSTPGRGLANYGYTF. For the CDR3, the DNA is TGTGCCAGCAGTTACTCGACTCCCGGCAGGGGTCTGGCTAACTATGGCTACACCTTC.

The V call is TRBV20-1, the J call TRBJ2-3; TRBD2 matches 9 bases. This CDR3 is built from 18 residues. The J segment lost 4 bases and the V segment lost 3 bases, leaving 17 bases of the junction unmatched. Germline values: CDR1 DFQATT, CDR2 SNEGSKA (reference sequence). CDR3: CSASVLTKGLALPDTQYF. The CDR3 DNA is TGCAGTGCTAGTGTTTTAACTAAGGGACTAGCCCTCCCAGATACGCAGTATTTT.

Judged by abundance, this clonotype is medium-sized (0.01 to 0.1%). V gene TRBV4-2 combines with J gene TRBJ1-2; no firm D call. This CDR3 region has 19 residues. Germline values: CDR1 LGHNA, CDR2 YNFKEQ. V was cut by 0 bases and J by 5 bases, with 25 bases left in between. CDR3 nucleotides: TGTGCCAGCAGCCAAGATAGGACTTCGGGCAGGCGGTCCGAGTATGGCTACACCTTC. Translated, it gives CASSQDRTSGRRSEYGYTF.

By share, this clonotype ranks as medium-sized. V is TRBV4-3 and J is TRBJ2-7, with 8 bases that match TRBD1. The CDR3 totals 15 residues. Germline loops: CDR1 LGHNA, CDR2 YSLEER. V was pared by 4 bases and J by 4 bases, with 9 bases of the junction left unmatched. CDR3 sequence (DNA): TGCGCCAGCAGCCTCATCGGGACAGGCGGGTACGAGCAGTACTTC. It is translated as CASSLIGTGGYEQYF.

By its share, this clonotype is medium-sized (0.01 to 0.1%). The chain combines TRBV4-3 with TRBJ1-2; D perhaps matches TRBD1 (6 bases). Germline values: CDR1 LGHNA, CDR2 YSLEER. Trimming removed 4 bases at V and 6 bases at J, with 12 bases between. This CDR3 has 13 residues. DNA of the CDR3: TGCGCCAGCAGCCCCAGGGAGGGGGATGGCTACACCTTC. Translated, it gives CASSPREGDGYTF.

In its sample, this clonotype is large. The genes are TRBV5-1 and TRBJ1-5, with TRBD1 as a possible D gene (6 bases). V was clipped by 0 bases and J by 7 bases, with 14 bases between them. This CDR3 region has 15 residues. The germline V gene encodes CDR1 SGHRS and CDR2 YFSETQ. The CDR3 DNA sequence: TGCGCCAGCAGCTTGGCGGGGGGCGCGAAACAGCCCCAGCATTTT. Protein product: CASSLAGGAKQPQHF.

By proportion, this clonotype is large. This chain joins TRBV6-5 and TRBJ1-3, with D maybe TRBD1 (5 bases). The CDR3 loop spans 14 amino acids. Germline V gene data show CDR1 as MNHEY and CDR2 as SVGAGI. V lost 11 bases and J 2 bases, leaving 16 bases between the germline ends. The CDR3 sequence: CAAGGGITGNTIYF. The DNA of the CDR3 is TGTGCCGCGGGGGGGGGGATTACTGGAAACACCATATATTTT.

This clonotype qualifies as medium-sized (0.01 to 0.1%). The chain has TRBV4-3 and TRBJ1-1, with 7 bases fitting TRBD1. Germline CDR1 reads LGHNA; CDR2 reads YSLEER. Unmatched junction bases numbered 8, after V lost 0 bases and J lost 4 bases. The CDR3 contains 16 residues. This chain's CDR3 is CASSQEPGGSITEAFF. The CDR3 DNA reads TGCGCCAGCAGCCAAGAGCCAGGGGGAAGTATCACTGAAGCTTTCTTT.

This clonotype is large within its sample. The chain joins TRBV7-2 to TRBJ1-3, with D possibly being TRBD1 (6 bases). The V gene's germline CDR1 is SGHTA and CDR2 FQGNSA. The V end was cut by 1 base, the J end by 8 bases, with 12 bases between. The CDR3 is 14 amino acids. CDR3 sequence: CASSLGGGAYTIYF. CDR3 coding DNA: TGTGCCAGCAGCTTAGGCGGGGGCGCTTACACCATATATTTT.

Within the sample, this clonotype is medium-sized. The chain joins TRBV11-3 to TRBJ2-1; D is tentatively TRBD1 or TRBD2 (6 bases each). CDR1 and CDR2 from the germline V gene are SGHNT and YENEEA. Deletions cut 5 bases from V and 9 bases from J, with 17 bases between. The CDR3 loop spans 14 amino acids. The CDR3 sequence is CASSPRGYGGEQFF. The CDR3 nucleotides are TGTGCCAGCAGCCCCAGGGGATACGGGGGTGAGCAGTTCTTC.

This clonotype is large in the sample. The chain has TRBV12-3 or TRBV12-4 and TRBJ2-5; possible D gene TRBD1, 5 bases. Trimming took 3 bases from V and 5 from J, leaving 19 bases between them. The CDR3 contains 16 residues. The CDR3, as DNA: TGTGCCAGCAGTTTTGGGCAGGGCATCCCCTGGGAGACCCAGTACTTC. Translated, it gives CASSFGQGIPWETQYF.

By share of the sample, this clonotype is medium-sized. The V gene is TRBV4-3, the J gene TRBJ1-6; the D is unclear. Trimming pared 1 base from V and 9 bases from J, leaving 13 bases between. CDR1 is LGHNA, CDR2 YSLEER, per germline. This CDR3 contains 15 residues. CDR3 in amino acids: CASSQVAGPGSPLHF. CDR3 coding DNA: TGCGCCAGCAGCCAAGTAGCGGGCCCTGGTTCACCCCTCCACTTT.

This clonotype is classed as large (0.1 to 1%). This chain links TRBV2 with TRBJ2-7; 9 positions agree with TRBD1. CDR3 size: 14 residues. V shed 5 bases and J 5 bases; nucleotides not matched to a gene: 7. Germline CDR1 is SNHLY and CDR2 is FYNNEI. The CDR3 loop is CASSSQGAINEQYF. CDR3 DNA: TGTGCCAGCAGTTCACAGGGGGCGATCAACGAGCAGTACTTC.

This clonotype is medium-sized (0.01 to 0.1%). The chain has TRBV18 and TRBJ2-2; 11 nucleotides line up with TRBD2. Per the germline V gene, CDR1 is KGHSH and CDR2 is LQKENI. CDR3 length equals 15 residues. Trimming removed 5 bases from V and 4 bases from J; junction bases left unmatched: 3. This CDR3 reads CASSVGTSGTGELFF. The CDR3 bases are TGTGCCAGCTCAGTCGGGACTAGCGGCACCGGGGAGCTGTTTTTT.

This clonotype is deemed large. The gene calls are TRBV6-5 and TRBJ1-1, with D possibly TRBD1 on 5 matching bases. Germline loops: CDR1 MNHEY, CDR2 SVGAGI. CDR3 length: 15 amino acids. The V gene lost 0 bases and the J gene lost 4 bases, with 12 bases spanning the gap. Here the CDR3 reads CASSYSMVGGTEAFF. The CDR3 region has the DNA TGTGCCAGCAGTTACTCGATGGTTGGGGGCACTGAAGCTTTCTTT.

In its sample, this clonotype is medium-sized (0.01 to 0.1%). This sequence joins TRBV28 and TRBJ1-4; D ambiguous. Germline V gene data show CDR1 as MDHEN and CDR2 as SYDVKM. The V gene lost 4 bases and the J gene lost 5 bases, with 5 bases spanning the gap. This CDR3 is 12 amino acids long. CDR3 amino acids: CASSSLNEKLFF. For the CDR3, the DNA is TGTGCCAGCAGTTCGTTAAATGAAAAACTGTTTTTT.

This clonotype was detected a few times. The chain uses TRBV7-8 and TRBJ2-1, with TRBD2 matching 9 bases. V lost 1 base and J lost 8; bases outside the gene matches: 0. The germline V gene encodes CDR1 SGHVS and CDR2 FQNEAQ. This CDR3 region has 13 residues. This chain's CDR3 is CASSLGGGDEQFF. The CDR3 DNA follows: TGTGCCAGCAGCTTAGGCGGGGGGGATGAGCAGTTCTTC.